This T cell receptor beta chain emerged from a study of T cell responses to AZD1222 COVID-19 vaccine. About this clone: Its specificity is unknown.

Measured with immunoSEQ multiplex PCR; TCRdb has only the in-frame clones, and not every one. The sample shows about 180,000 clones, around 94% of them seen only once. Trimming removed 4 bases from V and 6 bases from J, with 15 bases in between. This CDR3 has 15 residues. Germline CDR1 reads SNHLY; CDR2 reads FYNNEI. The analysis combined second doses at about 4 or about 12 weeks. Study conclusions and caveats: As reported, nearly half of all spike-specific TCRs target variant regions that are unmutated.

V usage is TRBV2 and J usage is TRBJ2-2; possibly TRBD2 for D (7 bases). The clonotype comes from an adult who received the AZD1222 COVID-19 vaccine. The sample here was peripheral blood, taken 28 days after the second AZD1222 dose. In nucleotides, the CDR3 is TGTGCCAGCAGTGCAGGGGAGGCGGGGGCCGGGGAGCTGTTTTTT. It encodes CASSAGEAGAGELFF.